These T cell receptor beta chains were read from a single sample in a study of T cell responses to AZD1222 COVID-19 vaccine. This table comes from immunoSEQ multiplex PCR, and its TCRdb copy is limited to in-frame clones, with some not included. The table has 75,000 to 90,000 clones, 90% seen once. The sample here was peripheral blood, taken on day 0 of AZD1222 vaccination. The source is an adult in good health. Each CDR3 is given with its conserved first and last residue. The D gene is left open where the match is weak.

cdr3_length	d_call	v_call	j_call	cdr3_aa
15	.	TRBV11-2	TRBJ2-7	CASSEGPQGSDEQYF
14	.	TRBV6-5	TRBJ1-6	CASSYSGTGSPLHF
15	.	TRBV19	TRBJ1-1	CASSHRTAPYGEAFF
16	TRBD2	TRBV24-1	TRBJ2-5	CATSELIAGGLETQYF
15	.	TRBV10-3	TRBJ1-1	CAISEGRQMNTEAFF
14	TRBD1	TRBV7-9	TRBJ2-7	CASSLAGQSYEQYF
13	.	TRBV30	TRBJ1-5	CAWSVRVGQPQHF
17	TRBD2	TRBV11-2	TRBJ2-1	CASSSHSERGGRGEQFF
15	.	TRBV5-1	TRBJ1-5	CASSLGAEDNQPQHF
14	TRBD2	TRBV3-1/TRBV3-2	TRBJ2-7	CASSQGLAGYEQYF
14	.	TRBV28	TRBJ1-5	CASSLLGSNQPQHF
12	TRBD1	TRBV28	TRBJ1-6	CASSLEDRALHF
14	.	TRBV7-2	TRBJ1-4	CASSFTTTNEKLFF
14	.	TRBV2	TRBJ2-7	CASSPDTRPYEQYF
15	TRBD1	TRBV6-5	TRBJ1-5	CAGSLTTGGNQPQHF
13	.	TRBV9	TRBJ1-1	CASGYSQNTEAFF
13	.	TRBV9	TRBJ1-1	CASSVGRNTEAFF
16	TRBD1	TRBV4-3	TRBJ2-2	CASSQETGASTGELFF
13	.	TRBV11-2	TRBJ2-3	CASSQTQGLPGYF
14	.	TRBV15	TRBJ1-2	CATSPLGASDGYTF
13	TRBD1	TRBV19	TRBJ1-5	CASRGQGSQPQHF
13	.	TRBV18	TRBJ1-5	CASSVQGYQPQHF
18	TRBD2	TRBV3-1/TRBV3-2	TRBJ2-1	CASSQVGGAGGRLNEQFF
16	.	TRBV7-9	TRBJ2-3	CASRPTSSPDTDTQYF
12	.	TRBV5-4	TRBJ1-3	CASSGDGNTIYF
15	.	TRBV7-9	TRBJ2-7	CASSLGQGRNYEQYF
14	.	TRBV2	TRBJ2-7	CASSLPGGPYEQYF
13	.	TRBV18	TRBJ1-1	CASSPSRDIEAFF
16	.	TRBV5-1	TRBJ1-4	CASSFGISGIAEKLFF
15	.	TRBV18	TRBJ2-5	CASSPPGVGSETQYF
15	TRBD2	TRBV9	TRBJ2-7	CASSVTSGGVGEQYF
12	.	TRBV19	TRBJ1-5	CASSGRKQPQHF
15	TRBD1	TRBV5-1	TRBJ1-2	CASSNPGQGAYGYTF
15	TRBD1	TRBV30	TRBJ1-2	CAWSASRQGRYGYTF
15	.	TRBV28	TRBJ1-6	CASSSGTLYNSPLHF
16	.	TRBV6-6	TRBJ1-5	CASSYGERASNQPQHF
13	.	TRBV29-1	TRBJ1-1	CSPTGRENTEAFF
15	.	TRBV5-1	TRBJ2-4	CASSLDLAAKNIQYF
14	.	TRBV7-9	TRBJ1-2	CASSLESGIMGYTF
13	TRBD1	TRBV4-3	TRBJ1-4	CASSPWTGEKLFF
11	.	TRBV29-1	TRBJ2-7	CSVAKDYEQYF
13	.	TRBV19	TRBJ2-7	CASSIGRSYEQYF
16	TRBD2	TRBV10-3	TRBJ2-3	CAITKTSGGAGDTQYF
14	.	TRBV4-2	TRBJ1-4	CASSRTEFNEKLFF
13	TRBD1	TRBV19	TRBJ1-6	CASKLQGISPLHF
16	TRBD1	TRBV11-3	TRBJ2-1	CASSLAGTGAYNEQFF
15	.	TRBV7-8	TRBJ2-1	CASSLDTGSYNEQFF
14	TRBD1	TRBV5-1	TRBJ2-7	CASSLGKGAYEQYF
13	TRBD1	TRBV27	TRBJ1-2	CASSVRGRRGYTF
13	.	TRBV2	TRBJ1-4	CASRTGGLEKLFF
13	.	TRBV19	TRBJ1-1	CASSINTNTEAFF
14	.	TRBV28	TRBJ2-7	CASSFAGSSYEQYF
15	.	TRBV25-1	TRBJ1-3	CASSGSSGDGNTIYF
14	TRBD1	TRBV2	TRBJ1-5	CASRDRALNQPQHF
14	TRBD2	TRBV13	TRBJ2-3	CASSSRGTTDTQYF
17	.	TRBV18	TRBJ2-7	CASSVSVRPGGYYEQYF
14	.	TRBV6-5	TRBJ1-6	CASSYRPENPPLHF
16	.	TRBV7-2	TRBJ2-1	CASSLFHADSYNEQFF
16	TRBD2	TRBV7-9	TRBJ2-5	CASSPSRASGGETQYF